This section outlines one T cell receptor beta chain sequence together with its context. What it binds is unknown. The study ran the assay at deep level. Each sorted subset replicate got 200 ng genomic DNA, 25,000 to 30,000 genomes. This table comes from immunoSEQ multiplex PCR, and its TCRdb copy is limited to in-frame clones, with some not included. The sample consists of about a million clones, approximately 77% of them appearing once. This sample was taken from a study of shared clonotypes between healthy human individuals. The germline V gene encodes CDR1 KGHSH and CDR2 LQKENI. This CDR3 has 16 residues. Unmatched junction bases numbered 9, after V lost 2 bases and J lost 3 bases. Regarding the study as a whole: Relative to their counterparts shared across all four donors, non-shared clonotypes exhibited diminished generation probabilities.

The origin of this receptor is a man aged 18-30 years in good health. Some clones in this sample may be carry-over from other donors' samples. The rearrangement joins TRBV18 to TRBJ2-5; the match to TRBD1 covers 7 bases. The source material was memory CD4+ T cells from PBMCs. Subset in this sample: CD45RA-negative fraction. Here the CDR3 reads CASSPYTGDVKETQYF. In DNA form, the CDR3 reads TGTGCCAGCTCACCATACACAGGGGATGTCAAAGAGACCCAGTACTTC.